The 8 T cell receptor beta chains below all came from one sample that was sequenced in a study of blood T cells in healthy people across ages. A second about 7 to 11 cycle PCR used barcoded and J-beta primers. Using its own MiXCR run on the 5' RACE reads, TCRdb lists one record per CDR3 protein. Of some 1,800,000 distinct CDR3 sequences in the sample, roughly two fifths are singletons; the top ten hold more than 20%. Sequenced material: blood. These receptors all come from a human donor in good health.

V gene TRBV7-2 combines with J gene TRBJ2-3, with unresolved D. This CDR3 spans 17 amino acids. Trimming took 5 bases from V and 6 from J, leaving 24 bases between them. The V gene's germline CDR1 is SGHTA and CDR2 FQGNSA. The CDR3 nucleotides read TGTGCCAGCAGCCCCCCTGCAGAGTGGCTCGATGGGGATACGCAGTATTTT. It codes for CASSPPAEWLDGDTQYF.

This clonotype was seen a handful of times. V gene TRBV4-1 combines with J gene TRBJ2-1; TRBD2 is a possible D gene (6 bases). Trimming pared 0 bases from V and 9 bases from J, leaving 15 bases between. This CDR3 is built from 15 residues. The germline gives CDR1 MGHRA, CDR2 YSYEKL. The CDR3 region is CASSQDLAGRGEQFF. CDR3 in DNA: TGCGCCAGCAGCCAAGATCTGGCCGGGCGGGGTGAGCAGTTCTTC.

This clonotype was recorded a few times. The rearrangement uses TRBV20-1 and TRBJ1-2, with D perhaps matching TRBD1 (5 bases). V was cut by 6 bases and J by 2 bases, with 16 bases left in between. The V gene's germline CDR1 is DFQATT and CDR2 SNEGSKA (reference sequence). The CDR3 is 14 residues long. The CDR3 region has the DNA TGCAGTGCCCCGAACCCGACAGAAAACTATGGCTACACCTTC. Protein product: CSAPNPTENYGYTF.

V gene TRBV12-3 or TRBV12-4 combines with J gene TRBJ1-1; 8 nucleotides match TRBD1. CDR3 length: 11 residues. The J segment lost 12 bases and the V segment lost 2 bases, leaving 2 bases of the junction unmatched. CDR3 amino acids: CASSLRQGTFF. CDR3 bases: TGTGCCAGCAGTTTAAGACAGGGGACTTTCTTT.

For the CDR3, the DNA is TGTGCCAGCAGCTCCAGTGGTAGGGGTGCAAATGAGCAGTTCTTC. It is translated as CASSSSGRGANEQFF. This chain joins TRBV7-6 and TRBJ2-1; weak D call: TRBD1 (5 bases). CDR1 and CDR2 (germline): SGHVS, FNYEAQ. This CDR3 spans 15 amino acids. The V end was cut by 4 bases, the J end by 7 bases, with 17 bases between.

V gene TRBV10-3 combines with J gene TRBJ2-3; D remains unclear. The germline V gene encodes CDR1 ENHRY and CDR2 SYGVKD. The length of the CDR3 is 13 residues. Trimming left V 6 bases short and J 0 bases short, with 7 bases between. CDR3 sequence: CAIRVTSTDTQYF. The CDR3 nucleotides are TGTGCCATCAGGGTCACAAGCACAGATACGCAGTATTTT.

The CDR3 bases are TGTGCCAGCAATCGGGAAAGACAATGGAACGAAAAACTGTTTTTT. It is translated as CASNRERQWNEKLFF. The chain combines TRBV2 with TRBJ1-4, with D uncertain. With 7 bases removed from V and 8 bases from J, the gap between germline ends came to 20 bases. Germline CDR1 SNHLY, CDR2 FYNNEI. This CDR3 is 15 amino acids long.

This clonotype appeared a few times. V and J are TRBV20-1 and TRBJ1-1; D not certain. The germline V and J ends were trimmed by 7 bases and 1 base, with 7 bases remaining between them. Germline V gene lookup returns CDR1 DFQATT and CDR2 SNEGSKA (reference sequence). This CDR3 spans 11 amino acids. The CDR3 spells CSGVRNTEAFF. CDR3 DNA sequence: TGCAGTGGTGTTAGGAACACTGAAGCTTTCTTT.